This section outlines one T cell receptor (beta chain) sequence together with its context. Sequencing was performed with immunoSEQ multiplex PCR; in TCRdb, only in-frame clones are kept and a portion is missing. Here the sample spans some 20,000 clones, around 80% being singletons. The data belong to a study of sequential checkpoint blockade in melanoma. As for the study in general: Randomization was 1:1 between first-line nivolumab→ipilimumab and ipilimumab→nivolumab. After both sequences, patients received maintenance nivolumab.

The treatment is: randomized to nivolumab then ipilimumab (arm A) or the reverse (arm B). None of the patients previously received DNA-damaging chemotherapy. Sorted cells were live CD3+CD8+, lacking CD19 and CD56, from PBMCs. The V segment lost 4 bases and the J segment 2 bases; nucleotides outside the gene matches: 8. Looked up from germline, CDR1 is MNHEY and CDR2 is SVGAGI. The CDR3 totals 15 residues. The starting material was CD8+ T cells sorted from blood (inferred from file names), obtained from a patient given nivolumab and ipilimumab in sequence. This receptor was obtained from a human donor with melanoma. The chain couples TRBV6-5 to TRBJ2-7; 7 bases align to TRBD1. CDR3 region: CASSSPQTGTYEQYF. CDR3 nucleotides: TGTGCCAGCAGTTCCCCCCAGACAGGGACCTACGAGCAGTACTTC.